Included here is one T cell receptor beta chain sequence, with context. Its antigen is as yet unknown. This sample is part of a study of cytomegalovirus exposure and HLA in healthy donors. Whole-study findings and limits: A later analysis showed HLA-associated TCR beta chains outstripping equally common others in clonal expansion. Later on, a genetic analysis was performed. It linked a missense variant in DCLRE1C with V- and J-gene trimming of TCR beta.

Amplification used 60 Vbeta primers and 13 Jbeta primers. TCRdb's table, derived via immunoSEQ multiplex PCR, lists solely in-frame clones and lacks some. The data show about 130,000 clones, with approximately 80% seen just once and approximately 4.5% held by the top ten. The J segment lost 3 bases and the V segment lost 7 bases, leaving 6 bases of the junction unmatched. CDR3 length: 13 amino acids. The germline V gene has CDR1 MNHNS and CDR2 SASEGT. The sequence was collected from a male donor in good health and CMV-seropositive. The sample was PBMCs. The rearrangement joins TRBV6-1 to TRBJ2-7; 7 bases line up with TRBD2. CDR3 protein: CASTPGGNYEQYF. CDR3 sequence (DNA): TGTGCCAGCACCCCGGGGGGAAACTACGAGCAGTACTTC.